Shown below are 30 T cell receptor beta chains from a single sample sequenced in a study of T-cell memory formation after mild COVID-19. Using its own MiXCR run on the 5' RACE reads, TCRdb lists one record per CDR3 protein. The sample contains fewer than 250,000 distinct CDR3 sequences, under 12% of which appear only once. Sequencing used PBMCs or a T cell subset sorted from them (not recorded which). The origin of the receptors is a man aged 18 to 30 who had mild COVID-19 (a few samples of this study predate the infection). Cell type and time point are not known.

This clonotype has more than one count but fewer than ten. The J gene is TRBJ1-4, the V gene TRBV10-2; D ambiguous. CDR1 is WSHSY, CDR2 SAAADI, per germline. The CDR3 sequence is 8 residues long. V shed 8 bases and J shed 13 bases, with 5 bases lying between them. The CDR3 protein is CASEALFF. The DNA for the CDR3 is TGCGCCAGCGAAGCACTGTTTTTT.

This clonotype was counted between two and nine times. This rearrangement joins TRBV30 to TRBJ2-3, with 12 bases lining up with TRBD2. V shed 3 bases and J 2 bases; nucleotides not matched to a gene: 9. Germline V CDR1 and CDR2: GTSNPN, SVGIG (reference sequence). The CDR3 consists of 17 residues. The CDR3, as DNA: TGTGCCTGGAGCCCGAGACTAGCGGGGGCCCTCACAGATACGCAGTATTTT. It codes for CAWSPRLAGALTDTQYF.

This chain links TRBV15 with TRBJ2-5; TRBD2 matches at 10 bases. After removal of 5 bases from V and 5 bases from J, the junction contained 8 bases not matched to a gene. This CDR3 is built from 15 residues. Germline CDR1 is LNHNV and CDR2 is YYDKDF (reference sequence). CDR3 sequence reads: CATSFGLAGVETQYF. In DNA, the CDR3 is TGTGCCACCAGCTTCGGGCTAGCGGGGGTGGAGACCCAGTACTTC.

This clonotype was counted at least ten times. The chain recombines TRBV12-3 or TRBV12-4 with TRBJ2-7, with TRBD1 identical over 9 bases. With V trimmed by 4 bases and J by 5 bases, 0 bases remained unmatched. The CDR3 contains 12 residues. CDR3 sequence: CASSWDRDEQYF. The CDR3 DNA is TGTGCCAGCAGTTGGGACAGGGACGAGCAGTACTTC.

This clonotype has a count of ten or more. V gene TRBV15 combines with J gene TRBJ2-2; TRBD2 matches at 9 bases. Unmatched junction bases numbered 12, after V lost 6 bases and J lost 10 bases. CDR3 length: 15 amino acids. CDR1 is LNHNV and CDR2 is YYDKDF in the germline V gene (reference sequence). The chain's CDR3 is CATSRRGGAGMELFF. The CDR3 DNA follows: TGTGCCACCAGTAGGCGCGGGGGGGCCGGTATGGAGCTGTTTTTT.

This clonotype was counted only a few times. This chain joins TRBV5-1 and TRBJ1-1; D is possibly TRBD1 (5 bases). The length of the CDR3 is 13 residues. V lost 0 bases to trimming and J lost 6 bases, with 9 bases between them. The germline V gene has CDR1 SGHRS and CDR2 YFSETQ. As DNA, the CDR3 is TGCGCCAGCAGCTTGGCGGGGCGTTCTGAAGCTTTCTTT. It encodes CASSLAGRSEAFF.

The chain has TRBV29-1 and TRBJ2-1, with D hard to call. CDR1 is SQVTM and CDR2 is ANQGSEA in the germline V gene. Trimming stripped 6 bases from V and 0 bases from J, with 18 bases between. The CDR3 sequence is 16 residues long. This CDR3 reads CSVDETDESSYNEQFF. CDR3 coding DNA: TGCAGCGTCGACGAGACGGACGAGAGCTCCTACAATGAGCAGTTCTTC.

This clonotype was recorded at least ten times. The CDR3 protein is CASSFGGSANEKLFF. The CDR3 bases are TGTGCCAGCAGCTTCGGAGGGTCGGCTAATGAAAAACTGTTTTTT. This chain links TRBV7-6 with TRBJ1-4; no reliable D call. CDR3 length: 15 residues. CDR1 and CDR2 from the germline V gene are SGHVS and FNYEAQ. The V end lost 3 bases, the J end lost 3 bases, and 11 bases lay between the germline ends.

Note on this clonotype: This is likely a read error, given that the CDR3 carries no conserved phenylalanine or tryptophan at its end. The chain combines TRBV20-1 with TRBJ1-2; TRBD1 matches at 7 bases. The CDR3 sequence is 13 residues long. Trimming took 5 bases from V and 1 from J; bases not matched to a gene: 4. Looked up from germline, CDR1 is DFQATT and CDR2 is SNEGSKA (reference sequence). CDR3 in amino acids: CSAADRVNYGYTL. Written as DNA, the CDR3 is TGCAGTGCTGCCGACAGGGTTAACTATGGCTACACCTTA.

V gene TRBV7-3 combines with J gene TRBJ2-2; a weak D match, TRBD1 (5 bases). Germline values: CDR1 SGHTA, CDR2 FQGTGA. Trimming removed 4 bases from V and 6 bases from J, with 6 bases in between. This CDR3 has 12 amino acids. The CDR3 nucleotides are TGTGCCAGCAGCTCACAGGCCGGGGAGCTGTTTTTT. As protein: CASSSQAGELFF.

The J gene is TRBJ2-7, the V gene TRBV7-3; D is uncertain. The V gene lost 4 bases and the J gene lost 4 bases, with 11 bases spanning the gap. The CDR3 contains 13 residues. The V gene's germline CDR1 is SGHTA and CDR2 FQGTGA. CDR3 sequence: CASSSADGYEQYF. The CDR3 DNA sequence: TGTGCCAGCAGCTCCGCAGACGGTTACGAGCAGTACTTC.

The J gene is TRBJ1-2, the V gene TRBV5-1; D is possibly TRBD1 (6 bases). The CDR3 loop spans 14 amino acids. Germline V gene lookup returns CDR1 SGHRS and CDR2 YFSETQ. Trimming removed 0 bases from V and 10 bases from J, with 16 bases in between. The CDR3 DNA is TGCGCCAGCAGCTTGGACGGGGGCCCCCCCCCCTACACCTTC. Its translation is CASSLDGGPPPYTF.

The chain links TRBV6-2 or TRBV6-3 to TRBJ2-2; D remains unclear. This CDR3 contains 14 residues. V dropped 3 bases and J dropped 0 bases, with 5 bases sitting between them. Germline V gene lookup returns CDR1 MNHEY and CDR2 SVGEGT. CDR3 bases: TGTGCCAGCAGTTATCACACGAACACCGGGGAGCTGTTTTTT. Translation gives CASSYHTNTGELFF.

There are a few counts of this clonotype. The chain links TRBV18 to TRBJ1-2; 7 bases line up with TRBD1. There are 15 residues in the CDR3. Germline assignment: CDR1 KGHSH and CDR2 LQKENI. Trimming at V came to 2 bases and at J to 3 bases, leaving 6 bases not matched to a gene. CDR3 DNA: TGTGCCAGCTCACCAGTGACAGGGAGCGACTATGGCTACACCTTC. This sequence encodes CASSPVTGSDYGYTF.

This clonotype appeared a few times. In DNA, the CDR3 is TGTGCCAGCAGCTCGGGACCGGGGCGAACAGGGGACGATACGCAGTATTTT. Translating it yields CASSSGPGRTGDDTQYF. J is TRBJ2-3 and V is TRBV7-9; 7 bases agree with TRBD1. This CDR3 is built from 17 residues. V dropped 4 bases and J dropped 6; count of bases not matched to a gene: 16. Germline V lookup: CDR1 SEHNR, CDR2 FQNEAQ (reference sequence).

The CDR3 nucleotides read TGTGCCAGCAGCTACCGAGGGGGGGGAGACTATGGCTACACCTTC. It codes for CASSYRGGGDYGYTF. V and J are TRBV7-2 and TRBJ1-2, with D maybe TRBD1 (6 bases). CDR1 and CDR2 from the germline V gene are SGHTA and FQGNSA. The length of the CDR3 is 15 residues. Trimming took 4 bases from V and 3 from J, leaving 15 bases between them.

The rearrangement links TRBV6-6 to TRBJ1-2; D is unresolved. Per germline, CDR1 MNHNY and CDR2 SVGAGI (reference sequence). The CDR3 runs to 12 residues. Trimming shortened V by 0 bases and J by 6 bases, and 5 bases separated the two germline ends. The CDR3 DNA reads as TGTGCCAGCAGTTACTCGTTCGATGGCTACACCTTC. It specifies CASSYSFDGYTF.

This clonotype has just a few counts. V usage is TRBV4-3 and J usage is TRBJ2-2; perhaps TRBD2 as D (6 bases). V was shortened by 0 bases and J by 8 bases, with 19 bases between the two germline ends. The CDR3 has 17 residues. Germline V gene sequence: CDR1 LGHNA, CDR2 YSLEER. This CDR3 reads CASSQDESLPGDGELFF. DNA for the CDR3: TGCGCCAGCAGCCAAGATGAGAGCCTTCCGGGAGATGGGGAGCTGTTTTTT.

This clonotype was picked up many times. The CDR3 sequence is CASSSRDATYEQYF. In DNA form, the CDR3 reads TGCGCCAGCAGCTCCCGGGACGCAACCTACGAGCAGTACTTC. V and J are TRBV5-1 and TRBJ2-7; D tentatively fits TRBD1 or TRBD2 (5 bases each). This CDR3 has 14 amino acids. Germline lookup yields CDR1 SGHRS and CDR2 YFSETQ. The V and J ends lost 3 bases and 2 bases respectively, with 12 bases between them.

The sample holds a few counts of this clonotype. CDR3 nucleotides: TGTGCCCGGATGGCTAGCGGGCCCAGTTTAACGCAGTATTTT. Encoded protein: CARMASGPSLTQYF. The J gene is TRBJ2-3, the V gene TRBV7-9; 8 bases align to TRBD2. Germline V CDR1 and CDR2: SEHNR, FQNEAQ (reference sequence). This CDR3 is 14 amino acids long. The junction had 16 bases not matched to a gene; V was cut back by 11 bases and J by 9 bases.

This clonotype was observed a few times. The chain is built from TRBV7-9 and TRBJ2-5; TRBD2 matches at 8 bases. This CDR3 region has 13 residues. Germline CDR1 and CDR2: SEHNR and FQNEAQ (reference sequence). Trimming removed 8 bases from V and 2 bases from J; junction bases left unmatched: 4. The CDR3 is CASGGTRQETQYF. CDR3 nucleotides: TGTGCCAGCGGTGGGACTAGACAAGAGACCCAGTACTTC.

This clonotype was picked up a small number of times. The genes are TRBV14 and TRBJ2-7; no reliable D call. This CDR3 region has 12 residues. Germline CDR1 reads SGHDN; CDR2 reads FVKESK. Trimming removed 4 bases at V and 7 bases at J, with 11 bases between. For the CDR3, the DNA is TGTGCCAGCAGCCGTCAGTCGCGAGAGCAGTACTTC. This gives the protein CASSRQSREQYF.

This clonotype was recorded a few times. The chain carries TRBV5-1 and TRBJ2-5; D is uncertain. V shed 1 base and J shed 3 bases, with 10 bases lying between them. Germline loops: CDR1 SGHRS, CDR2 YFSETQ. The CDR3 is made up of 14 amino acids. The CDR3 region is CASSLTVTEETQYF. For the CDR3, the DNA is TGCGCCAGCAGCTTGACCGTTACCGAAGAGACCCAGTACTTC.

Ten or more counts support this clonotype. The V call is TRBV20-1, the J call TRBJ1-5, with TRBD1 identical over 7 bases. This CDR3 spans 12 amino acids. Germline values: CDR1 DFQATT, CDR2 SNEGSKA (reference sequence). V lost 6 bases to trimming and J lost 6 bases; unmatched junction nucleotides: 5. CDR3 DNA: TGCAGTGCGGTGACAGGGTCTCAGCCCCAGCATTTT. It translates to CSAVTGSQPQHF.

The V gene is TRBV9, the J gene TRBJ1-5, with 7 nucleotides matching TRBD1. This CDR3 spans 14 amino acids. J lost 2 bases, V lost 3 bases, and 2 bases had no gene match. Germline values: CDR1 SGDLS, CDR2 YYNGEE. The CDR3 DNA is TGTGCCAGCAGCGCTGGGACAGGCAATCAGCCCCAGCATTTT. It is translated as CASSAGTGNQPQHF.

The sample holds many counts of this clonotype. The rearrangement uses TRBV12-3 or TRBV12-4 and TRBJ2-3, with D perhaps given as TRBD1 or TRBD2 (5 bases each). This CDR3 contains 15 residues. Between the trimmed V and J ends, which lost 3 bases and 4 bases, there was a span of 14 bases. The CDR3 sequence: CASSLGLGGADTQYF. The CDR3 DNA follows: TGTGCCAGCAGTTTGGGTCTTGGGGGTGCAGATACGCAGTATTTT.

This clonotype was detected ten times or more. This chain joins TRBV2 and TRBJ2-2; TRBD1 aligns across 8 bases. The germline CDR1 and CDR2 sequences are SNHLY and FYNNEI. V trimming: 2 bases; J trimming: 6 bases; junction bases outside the gene matches: 8. The CDR3 extends over 16 amino acids. The CDR3 sequence is CASSERQGALAGELFF. The CDR3 bases are TGTGCCAGCAGTGAAAGGCAGGGGGCCTTGGCCGGGGAGCTGTTTTTT.

The chain carries TRBV5-5 and TRBJ1-5; TRBD1 agrees at 8 bases. The CDR3 spans 16 residues. Germline-derived CDR1 and CDR2 are SGHKS and YYEKEE (reference sequence). J was trimmed by 3 bases and V by 1 base; bases with no gene match: 6. The CDR3 loop is CASSLLGQGNNQPQHF. The DNA of the CDR3 is TGTGCCAGCAGCTTGCTCGGACAGGGAAACAATCAGCCCCAGCATTTT.

This clonotype has a count of ten or more. DNA for the CDR3: TGTGCCAGCAGCTCGCAACTAGGCGGGTACGAGCAGTACTTC. Its protein is CASSSQLGGYEQYF. The V call is TRBV7-2, the J call TRBJ2-7; perhaps TRBD2 as D (5 bases). This CDR3 is 14 amino acids long. Trimming took off 4 bases at V and 4 bases at J, with 14 bases between the two ends. Germline lookup yields CDR1 SGHTA and CDR2 FQGNSA.

The V gene is TRBV7-2, the J gene TRBJ2-7, with a possible D match to TRBD2 (5 bases). The V end was cut by 7 bases, the J end by 4 bases, with 23 bases between. This CDR3 spans 16 amino acids. Germline values: CDR1 SGHTA, CDR2 FQGNSA. The CDR3, as DNA: TGTGCCAGCACTCAGACGGCCCGGGGAATAACGTACGAGCAGTACTTC. This gives the protein CASTQTARGITYEQYF.